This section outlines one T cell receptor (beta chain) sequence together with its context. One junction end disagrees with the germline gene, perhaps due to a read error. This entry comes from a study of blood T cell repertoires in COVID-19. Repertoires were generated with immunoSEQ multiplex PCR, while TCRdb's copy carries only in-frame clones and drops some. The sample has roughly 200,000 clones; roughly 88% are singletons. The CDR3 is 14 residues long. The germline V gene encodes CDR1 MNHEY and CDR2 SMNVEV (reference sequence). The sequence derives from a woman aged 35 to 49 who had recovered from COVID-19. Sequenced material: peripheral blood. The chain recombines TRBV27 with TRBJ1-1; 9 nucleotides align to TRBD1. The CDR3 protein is CASSHDRGNAEAFF. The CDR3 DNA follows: TGTGCCAGCAGTCACGACAGGGGGAACGCTGAAGCTTTCTTT.